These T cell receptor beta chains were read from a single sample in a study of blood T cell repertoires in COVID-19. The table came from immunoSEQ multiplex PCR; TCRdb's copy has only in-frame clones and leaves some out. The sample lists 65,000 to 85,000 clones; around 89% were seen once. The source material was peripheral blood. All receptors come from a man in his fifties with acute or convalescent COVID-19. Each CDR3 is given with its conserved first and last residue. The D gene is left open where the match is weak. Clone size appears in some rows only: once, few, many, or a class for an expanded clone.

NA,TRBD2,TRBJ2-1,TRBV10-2,CASSARQRGADNEQFF,TGCGCCAGCAGTGCTCGCCAGCGGGGAGCTGACAATGAGCAGTTCTTC
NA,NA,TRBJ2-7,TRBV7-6,CASSPGQSYEQYF,TGTGCCAGCAGCCCAGGACAGAGCTACGAGCAGTACTTC
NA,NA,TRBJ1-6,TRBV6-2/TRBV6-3,CASSYARTDNSPLHF,TGTGCCAGCAGTTACGCCCGGACAGATAATTCACCCCTCCACTTT
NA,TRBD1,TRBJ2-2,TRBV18,CASSLRDRGNTGELFF,TGTGCCAGCTCATTACGGGACAGGGGGAACACCGGGGAGCTGTTTTTT
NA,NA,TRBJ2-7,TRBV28,CASWGPTYEQYF,TGTGCCAGCTGGGGCCCCACGTACGAGCAGTACTTC
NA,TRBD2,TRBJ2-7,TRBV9,CASSVVGEPSGEQYF,TGTGCCAGCAGCGTAGTTGGTGAGCCTAGCGGCGAGCAGTACTTC
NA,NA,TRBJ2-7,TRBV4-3,CASSQDSITYEQYF,TGCGCCAGCAGCCAAGATTCTATTACCTACGAGCAGTACTTC
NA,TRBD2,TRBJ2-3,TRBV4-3,CASSQDFSGSTDTQYF,TGCGCCAGCAGCCAAGATTTTAGCGGGAGCACAGATACGCAGTATTTT
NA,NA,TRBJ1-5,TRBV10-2,CASSVSGGSQPQHF,TGCGCCAGCAGTGTCTCCGGGGGTAGTCAGCCCCAGCATTTT
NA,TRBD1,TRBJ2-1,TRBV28,CASRSFLVPGQGADEQFF,TGTGCCAGCAGGTCCTTCCTTGTCCCGGGACAGGGGGCCGATGAGCAGTTCTTC
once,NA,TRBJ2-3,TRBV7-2,CASSNNYRGQPATDTQYF,TGTGCCAGCAGTAACAACTATCGAGGACAGCCGGCCACAGATACGCAGTATTTT
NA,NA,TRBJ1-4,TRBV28,CASSAGGTTNEKLFF,TGTGCCAGCAGTGCGGGGGGGACAACTAATGAAAAACTGTTTTTT
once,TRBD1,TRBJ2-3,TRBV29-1,CSVRTGTDTQYF,TGCAGCGTGAGGACAGGGACAGATACGCAGTATTTT
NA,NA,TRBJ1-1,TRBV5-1,CASRPGDSNTEAFF,TGCGCCAGCCGCCCGGGGGATTCGAACACTGAAGCTTTCTTT
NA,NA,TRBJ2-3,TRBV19,CASSLTQGASTDTQYF,TGTGCCAGTAGTCTCACACAGGGAGCTAGCACAGATACGCAGTATTTT
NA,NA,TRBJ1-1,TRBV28,CASSLVGQNTEAFF,TGTGCCAGCAGTTTGGTCGGACAAAACACTGAAGCTTTCTTT
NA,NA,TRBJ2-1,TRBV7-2,CASSLLISNEQFF,TGTGCCAGCAGCTTATTGATTAGCAATGAGCAGTTCTTC
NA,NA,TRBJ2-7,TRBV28,CASSSRGDPGEQYF,TGTGCCAGCAGCTCCCGGGGAGATCCGGGGGAGCAGTACTTC
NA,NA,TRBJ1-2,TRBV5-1,CASSLETVNYGYTF,TGCGCCAGCAGCTTGGAGACAGTTAACTATGGCTACACCTTC
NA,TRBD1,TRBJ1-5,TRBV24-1,CATSGGTGLQPQHF,TGTGCCACCAGTGGGGGGACAGGCCTTCAGCCCCAGCATTTT
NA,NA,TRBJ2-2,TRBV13,CASSRAVLTGELFF,TGTGCCAGCAGCCGCGCCGTGCTTACCGGGGAGCTGTTTTTT
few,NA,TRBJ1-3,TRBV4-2,CASSQDRVYDPVGGNTIYF,TGTGCCAGCAGCCAAGATAGAGTATATGACCCCGTCGGGGGAAACACCATATATTTT
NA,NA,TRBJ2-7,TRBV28,CASSPSGGGEQYF,TGTGCCAGCAGTCCCTCAGGGGGAGGCGAGCAGTACTTC
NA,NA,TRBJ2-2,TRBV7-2,CASSLDAGRTGELFF,TGTGCCAGCAGCTTAGATGCGGGGCGCACCGGGGAGCTGTTTTTT
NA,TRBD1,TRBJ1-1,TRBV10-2,CASLGTGMNTEAFF,TGCGCCAGTCTGGGGACAGGGATGAACACTGAAGCTTTCTTT
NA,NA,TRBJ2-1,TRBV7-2,CASQVGPAAGEQFF,TGTGCCAGCCAAGTTGGACCCGCTGCGGGTGAGCAGTTCTTC
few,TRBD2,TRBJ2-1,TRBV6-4,CASGAASGSGEQFF,TGTGCCAGCGGGGCGGCTAGCGGGAGTGGTGAGCAGTTCTTC
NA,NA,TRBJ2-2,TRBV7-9,CASSRNSVNTGELFF,TGTGCCAGCAGCAGGAATAGCGTCAACACCGGGGAGCTGTTTTTT
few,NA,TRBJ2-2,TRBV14,CASSQAPLDSRNTGELFF,TGTGCCAGCAGCCAAGCGCCCCTGGACTCGAGGAACACCGGGGAGCTGTTTTTT